The entry that follows covers one T cell receptor (beta chain) sequence. Additional DNA sequences in this sample encode the identical CDR3. The sample originates from a study of blood T cell repertoires in COVID-19. The wider study: Acute-phase and convalescent COVID-19 samples originated in the United States, Italy and Spain.

The repertoire was sequenced with immunoSEQ multiplex PCR; TCRdb's copy has only in-frame clones and lacks some. The data contain some 300,000 clones, around nine tenths of them singletons. The CDR3 extends over 13 amino acids. CDR1 SGHRS and CDR2 YFSETQ come from the germline V gene. V was clipped by 2 bases and J by 5 bases, with 8 bases between them. The clonotype was recovered from a man between 65 and 85 years old with acute or convalescent COVID-19. Sequencing used peripheral blood. The V and J genes are TRBV5-1 and TRBJ1-5; D is unclear. DNA for the CDR3: TGCGCCAGCAGCTTCGGCGAGGATCAGCCCCAGCATTTT. Translation gives CASSFGEDQPQHF.